Listed below are T cell receptor beta chains from one sample, sequenced in a study of technical replicates of blood from several donors. Using immunoSEQ multiplex PCR, the repertoire was profiled, and TCRdb retains in-frame clones only, with some absent. Among tens of thousands of clones listed, roughly 96% were seen once. The sample consisted of T cells isolated from PBMCs. Receptors originate from a human donor in good health. Both conserved end residues are part of each CDR3. The D gene is left open where the match is weak. Where a row states a size, it is once, few, many or the class of an expanded clone; other rows omit it.

V	size	J	D	CDR3	DNA
TRBV2	.	TRBJ2-1	.	CASEGAGVGSSYNEQFF	TGTGCCAGCGAAGGTGCTGGGGTTGGGAGCTCCTACAATGAGCAGTTCTTC
TRBV19	few	TRBJ1-1	.	CASSIASGNTEAFF	TGTGCCAGTAGTATAGCGTCGGGGAACACTGAAGCTTTCTTT
TRBV7-9	.	TRBJ2-5	TRBD1	CASSSGETGVRETQYF	TGTGCCAGCAGCTCCGGGGAGACAGGGGTGCGAGAGACCCAGTACTTC
TRBV15	.	TRBJ2-3	.	CATSRITSTDTQYF	TGTGCCACCAGCAGAATCACTTCGACAGATACGCAGTATTTT
TRBV5-1	.	TRBJ1-5	TRBD1	CASSLGTGIWQGAGNQPQHF	TGCGCCAGCAGCTTGGGGACGGGTATATGGCAGGGGGCCGGCAATCAGCCCCAGCATTTT
TRBV6-5	.	TRBJ1-2	.	CASSWGGSRNYGYTF	TGTGCCAGCAGTTGGGGGGGGAGTAGAAACTATGGCTACACCTTC
TRBV7-8	.	TRBJ2-1	TRBD2	CASSPQRGEHNEQFF	TGTGCCAGCAGCCCCCAGCGGGGGGAACACAATGAGCAGTTCTTC
TRBV7-9	.	TRBJ2-3	.	CASSTNEAQYF	TGTGCCAGCAGCACTAATGAGGCGCAGTATTTT
TRBV2	.	TRBJ2-5	TRBD2	CASEGGGGNQETQYF	TGCGCCAGCGAAGGCGGGGGGGGAAACCAAGAGACCCAGTACTTC
TRBV6-1	.	TRBJ2-2	.	CASSELEFGELFF	TGTGCCAGCAGTGAATTGGAGTTTGGGGAGCTGTTTTTT
TRBV7-3	.	TRBJ2-7	.	CASSLTPDSYEQYF	TGTGCCAGCAGCTTAACGCCGGACAGCTACGAGCAGTACTTC
TRBV18	.	TRBJ1-4	TRBD1	CASSLRPGQGNEKLFF	TGTGCCAGCTCACTCCGACCGGGACAGGGGAATGAAAAACTGTTTTTT
TRBV11-1	once	TRBJ1-2	.	CASSRREGDYGYTF	TGTGCCAGCAGCAGACGGGAGGGGGACTATGGCTACACCTTC
TRBV5-1	.	TRBJ2-7	TRBD1	CASRGGTTYEQYF	TGCGCCAGCAGAGGGGGCACAACCTACGAGCAGTACTTC
TRBV11-3	.	TRBJ1-2	.	CASSLDRNYGYTF	TGTGCCAGCAGCCTCGACAGGAACTATGGCTACACCTTC
TRBV27	.	TRBJ2-7	TRBD2	CASSLTSGFYEQYF	TGTGCCAGCAGTTTGACTAGCGGATTCTACGAGCAGTACTTC
TRBV28	.	TRBJ1-2	TRBD1	CASGDRGYGYTF	TGTGCCAGCGGGGACAGGGGCTATGGCTACACCTTC
TRBV5-1	.	TRBJ2-3	.	CASSLYPDTQYF	TGCGCCAGCAGCTTGTATCCAGATACGCAGTATTTT
TRBV30	.	TRBJ1-3	.	CAWRSSSGNTIYF	TGTGCCTGGAGGAGCTCCTCTGGAAACACCATATATTTT
TRBV7-2	.	TRBJ2-2	TRBD2	CASSLVGSRGGLAGELFF	TGTGCCAGCAGCTTAGTCGGGAGCCGGGGGGGCCTGGCCGGGGAGCTGTTTTTT